This is a list of T cell receptor beta chains from one sample in a study of early stage breast cancer tumors. The protocol was immunoSEQ multiplex PCR, while the TCRdb copy is restricted to in-frame clones and leaves out a portion. This table has about 30,000 clones, approximately 72% appearing once. Sample: blood. All receptors come from a person between 50 and 60 years old with breast cancer. The CDR3 runs from the conserved cysteine through the conserved F or W. A D gene is named only where the DNA matches it firmly. For some rows the clone size is stated as once, few or many, or as a class when expanded; others skip it.

cdr3_aa	cdr3_nt	clone_size	d_call	v_call	j_call
CSVETVHNEQFF	TGCAGCGTTGAGACAGTGCACAATGAGCAGTTCTTC	-	-	TRBV29-1	TRBJ2-1
CASSLWTSRYEQYF	TGTGCCAGCAGCCTTTGGACTAGCAGATACGAGCAGTACTTC	-	TRBD2	TRBV5-6	TRBJ2-7
CASSLGQGVYEQYF	TGCGCCAGCAGCTTGGGACAGGGGGTCTACGAGCAGTACTTC	-	TRBD1	TRBV5-1	TRBJ2-7
CASSGPGTSPPNTEAFF	TGTGCCAGCAGTGGCCCCGGGACTTCACCACCAAACACTGAAGCTTTCTTT	-	-	TRBV6-4	TRBJ1-1
CASSQRDRTGELFF	TGCGCCAGCAGCCAAAGAGACAGGACCGGGGAGCTGTTTTTT	few	-	TRBV4-1	TRBJ2-2
CASSTLAGAEQYF	TGTGCCAGCAGCACACTAGCGGGAGCCGAGCAGTACTTC	-	TRBD2	TRBV6-5	TRBJ2-7
CASSLEQGGTEAFF	TGTGCCAGCAGCTTAGAACAGGGAGGAACTGAAGCTTTCTTT	-	-	TRBV5-4	TRBJ1-1
CASSRLRDTQYF	TGTGCCAGCAGCCGACTTCGGGATACGCAGTATTTT	few	-	TRBV7-8	TRBJ2-3
CSEQGGPLNTEAFF	TGCAGCGAGCAGGGCGGCCCTTTGAACACTGAAGCTTTCTTT	-	-	TRBV29-1	TRBJ1-1
CASSPGDRVRGYTF	TGTGCCAGCAGCCCCGGCGACAGGGTGAGAGGCTACACCTTC	-	TRBD1	TRBV16	TRBJ1-2
CASSDGLGGRGETQYF	TGTGCCAGCAGTGATGGCTTGGGCGGGAGAGGGGAGACCCAGTACTTC	once	TRBD2	TRBV2	TRBJ2-5
CASSLGQGAATQYF	TGCGCCAGCAGCTTAGGACAGGGGGCGGCTACGCAGTATTTT	-	TRBD1	TRBV5-1	TRBJ2-3
CASSSGPVPDTQYF	TGTGCCAGCAGCTCGGGACCCGTCCCAGATACGCAGTATTTT	few	-	TRBV7-2	TRBJ2-3
CASSYSTGALMAFF	TGTGCCAGCAGTTACTCGACAGGGGCGCTCATGGCTTTCTTT	-	TRBD1	TRBV6-5	TRBJ1-1
CASSKAKAPNTGELFF	TGTGCCAGCAGCAAAGCGAAGGCCCCGAACACCGGGGAGCTGTTTTTT	-	-	TRBV21-1	TRBJ2-2
CASSFGSRTDTQYF	TGTGCCAGCAGTTTTGGGAGTCGAACAGATACGCAGTATTTT	-	-	TRBV25-1	TRBJ2-3
CASKADSKIYGYTF	TGTGCCAGCAAGGCAGACAGTAAAATCTATGGCTACACCTTC	-	-	TRBV2	TRBJ1-2
CASSILGLAASYNEQFF	TGTGCCAGCAGCATATTGGGACTAGCGGCATCCTACAATGAGCAGTTCTTC	-	TRBD2	TRBV27	TRBJ2-1
CASSRDISEQYF	TGTGCCAGCAGCCGAGACATCTCCGAGCAGTACTTC	few	-	TRBV7-8	TRBJ2-7
CASSPTDLGSKEQYF	TGTGCCAGTAGTCCGACAGACCTGGGCAGCAAGGAGCAGTACTTC	-	-	TRBV19	TRBJ2-7
CASSFMGSGANVLTF	TGTGCCAGCAGTTTTATGGGGTCTGGGGCCAACGTCCTGACTTTC	-	-	TRBV27	TRBJ2-6
CSVTTSGSFYNEQFF	TGCAGCGTTACGACTAGCGGGAGTTTCTACAATGAGCAGTTCTTC	-	TRBD2	TRBV29-1	TRBJ2-1
CASSPQGPYSNQPQHF	TGTGCCAGCTCACCGCAGGGGCCATACAGCAATCAGCCCCAGCATTTT	-	-	TRBV18	TRBJ1-5
CASSIAGTGYEQYF	TGTGCCAGTAGTATAGCGGGGACAGGTTACGAGCAGTACTTC	-	TRBD1	TRBV19	TRBJ2-7
CASSFLSGKQETQYF	TGTGCCAGCAGCTTCCTTAGCGGGAAGCAAGAGACCCAGTACTTC	-	TRBD2	TRBV7-9	TRBJ2-5
CASSGGLYNQPQHF	TGTGCCAGCAGTGGGGGACTGTACAATCAGCCCCAGCATTTT	few	-	TRBV2	TRBJ1-5
CASSSIVHTDTQYF	TGTGCCAGCAGCTCAATCGTTCACACAGATACGCAGTATTTT	few	-	TRBV7-2	TRBJ2-3
CASTFRGNTEAFF	TGTGCCAGCACCTTCAGGGGAAACACTGAAGCTTTCTTT	few	-	TRBV6-5	TRBJ1-1
CASSGDNGYGYTF	TGTGCCAGCAGCGGGGACAACGGCTATGGCTACACCTTC	few	-	TRBV7-3	TRBJ1-2
CASSLHLAGAGELFF	TGTGCCAGCAGCTTGCACTTAGCCGGGGCCGGGGAGCTGTTTTTT	-	-	TRBV7-2	TRBJ2-2
CASRLNGGPSYEQYF	TGCGCCAGCAGATTAAACGGAGGGCCCTCCTACGAGCAGTACTTC	few	-	TRBV5-1	TRBJ2-7
CAWMPNPKGYGYTF	TGTGCCTGGATGCCAAACCCCAAGGGCTATGGCTACACCTTC	-	-	TRBV30	TRBJ1-2
CASKAPTLAGSYNEQFF	TGTGCCAGCAAGGCCCCCACTCTAGCGGGCTCCTACAATGAGCAGTTCTTC	-	TRBD2	TRBV2	TRBJ2-1
CASSLDLAGVSSYNEQFF	TGTGCCAGCAGCTTGGATCTGGCAGGCGTGAGCTCCTACAATGAGCAGTTCTTC	-	-	TRBV5-5	TRBJ2-1
CSAPGWNTEAFF	TGCAGCGCCCCGGGGTGGAACACTGAAGCTTTCTTT	-	-	TRBV29-1	TRBJ1-1
CASSLGGSRGTEAFF	TGCGCCAGCAGCTTGGGGGGGTCTCGGGGCACTGAAGCTTTCTTT	-	-	TRBV5-1	TRBJ1-1
CASSIGLGRGAKNIQYF	TGTGCCAGTAGTATAGGTCTTGGCAGGGGGGCCAAAAACATTCAGTACTTC	-	TRBD1	TRBV19	TRBJ2-4
CASSPQSFTGRAGELFF	TGTGCCAGCTCACCACAGTCTTTTACCGGGAGGGCCGGGGAGCTGTTTTTT	-	TRBD2	TRBV18	TRBJ2-2
CAWSVWTPSVWAGYGYTF	TGTGCCTGGAGTGTGTGGACACCATCGGTATGGGCTGGTTATGGCTACACCTTC	-	-	TRBV30	TRBJ1-2
CASGDRELGYTF	TGTGCCAGTGGGGACAGGGAACTAGGCTACACCTTC	few	TRBD1	TRBV2	TRBJ1-2
CASSVGLAENEQFF	TGTGCCAGCAGCGTGGGACTAGCGGAAAATGAGCAGTTCTTC	-	TRBD2	TRBV9	TRBJ2-1
CASSSSGSSYEQYF	TGTGCCAGTAGCTCTAGCGGGAGTTCTTACGAGCAGTACTTC	-	TRBD2	TRBV19	TRBJ2-7
CASSVAGGRAGNEQFF	TGTGCCAGCAGCGTAGCCGGCGGGAGGGCCGGGAATGAGCAGTTCTTC	-	TRBD2	TRBV9	TRBJ2-1
CASSLAGRNYEQYF	TGCGCCAGCAGCTTGGCGGGACGGAACTACGAGCAGTACTTC	-	-	TRBV5-1	TRBJ2-7
CASSLEPTGSATDTQYF	TGCGCCAGCAGCTTGGAGCCTACAGGATCCGCCACAGATACGCAGTATTTT	-	-	TRBV5-1	TRBJ2-3
CASSQADSRAGTEAFF	TGCGCCAGCAGCCAAGCCGATTCGCGTGCTGGCACTGAAGCTTTCTTT	-	-	TRBV4-1	TRBJ1-1
CASSSVAGGPDTQYF	TGCGCCAGCAGCTCGGTAGCGGGAGGGCCAGATACGCAGTATTTT	-	TRBD2	TRBV5-1	TRBJ2-3
CASRGERSGANVLTF	TGTGCCAGTAGGGGGGAGCGCTCTGGGGCCAACGTCCTGACTTTC	-	-	TRBV19	TRBJ2-6
CASSGQGNTEAFF	TGTGCCAGCAGTGGTCAGGGGAACACTGAAGCTTTCTTT	-	-	TRBV5-5	TRBJ1-1